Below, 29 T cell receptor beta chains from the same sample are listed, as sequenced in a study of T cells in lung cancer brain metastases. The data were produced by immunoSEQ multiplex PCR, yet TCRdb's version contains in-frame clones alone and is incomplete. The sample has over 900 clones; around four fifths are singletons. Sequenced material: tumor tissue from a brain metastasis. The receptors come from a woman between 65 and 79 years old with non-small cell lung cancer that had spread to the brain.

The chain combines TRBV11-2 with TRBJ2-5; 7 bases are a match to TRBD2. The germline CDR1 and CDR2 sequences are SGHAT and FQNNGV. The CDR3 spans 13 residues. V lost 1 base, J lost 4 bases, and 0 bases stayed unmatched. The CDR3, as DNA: TGTGCCAGCAGCTTAGGGACTAGAGAGACCCAGTACTTC. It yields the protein CASSLGTRETQYF.

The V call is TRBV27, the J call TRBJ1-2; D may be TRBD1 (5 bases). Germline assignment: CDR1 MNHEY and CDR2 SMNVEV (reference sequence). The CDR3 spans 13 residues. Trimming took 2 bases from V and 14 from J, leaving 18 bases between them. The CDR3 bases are TGTGCCAGCAGTTTAGGAGGGGTCGGCGCTACGACCTTC. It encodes CASSLGGVGATTF.

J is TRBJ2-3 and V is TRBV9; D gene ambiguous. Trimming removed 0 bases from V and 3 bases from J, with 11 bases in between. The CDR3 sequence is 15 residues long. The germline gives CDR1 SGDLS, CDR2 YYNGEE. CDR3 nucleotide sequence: TGTGCCAGCAGCGTAGCTGGGTTTAGTACAGATACGCAGTATTTT. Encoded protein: CASSVAGFSTDTQYF.

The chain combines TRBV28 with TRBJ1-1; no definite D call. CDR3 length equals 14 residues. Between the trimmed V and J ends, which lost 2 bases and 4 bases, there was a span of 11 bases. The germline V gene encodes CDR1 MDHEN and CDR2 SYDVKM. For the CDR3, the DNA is TGTGCCAGCAGTTTAGCCTCGGGAGTCACTGAAGCTTTCTTT. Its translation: CASSLASGVTEAFF.

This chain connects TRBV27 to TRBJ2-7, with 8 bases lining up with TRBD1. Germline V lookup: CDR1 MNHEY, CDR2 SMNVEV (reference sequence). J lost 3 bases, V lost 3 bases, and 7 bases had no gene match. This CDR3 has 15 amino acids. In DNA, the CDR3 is TGTGCCAGCAGTTTCTTGGGGACAGGCAACTACGAGCAGTACTTC. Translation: CASSFLGTGNYEQYF.

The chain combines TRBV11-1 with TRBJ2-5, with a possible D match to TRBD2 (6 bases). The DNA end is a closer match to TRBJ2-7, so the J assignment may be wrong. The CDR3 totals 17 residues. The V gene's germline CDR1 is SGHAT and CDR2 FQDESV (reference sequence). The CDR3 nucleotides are TGTGCCAGCAGCGTTGCCCCCCCGACTAGTCTCTCATCCGAGCAGTACTTC. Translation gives CASSVAPPTSLSSEQYF.

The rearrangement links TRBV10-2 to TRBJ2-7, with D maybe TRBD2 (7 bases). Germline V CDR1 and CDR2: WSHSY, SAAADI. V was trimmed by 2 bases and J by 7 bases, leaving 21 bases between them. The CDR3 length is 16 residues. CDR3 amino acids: CASSEEGGGPRVEQYF. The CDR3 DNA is TGCGCCAGCAGTGAGGAGGGGGGGGGCCCTAGAGTGGAGCAGTACTTC.

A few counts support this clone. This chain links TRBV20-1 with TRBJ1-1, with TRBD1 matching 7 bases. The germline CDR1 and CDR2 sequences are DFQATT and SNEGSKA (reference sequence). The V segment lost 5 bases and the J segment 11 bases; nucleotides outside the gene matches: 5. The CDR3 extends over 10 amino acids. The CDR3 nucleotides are TGCAGTGCTGACAGGGTTTCGGCTTTCTTT. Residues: CSADRVSAFF.

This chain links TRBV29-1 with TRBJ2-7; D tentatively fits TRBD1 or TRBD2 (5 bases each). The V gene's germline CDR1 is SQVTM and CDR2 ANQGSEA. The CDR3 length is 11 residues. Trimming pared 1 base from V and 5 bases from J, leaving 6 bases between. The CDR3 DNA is TGCAGCGTTGAAGGGGGACACGAGCAGTACTTC. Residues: CSVEGGHEQYF.

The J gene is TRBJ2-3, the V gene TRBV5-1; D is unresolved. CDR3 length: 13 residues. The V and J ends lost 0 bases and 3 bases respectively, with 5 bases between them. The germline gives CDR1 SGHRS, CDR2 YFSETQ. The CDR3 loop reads CASSLVGTDTQYF. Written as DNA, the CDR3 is TGCGCCAGCAGCTTGGTGGGGACAGATACGCAGTATTTT.

CDR3 loop: CASSYSLGANTEAFF. In DNA form, the CDR3 reads TGTGCCAGCAGTTACTCGCTGGGGGCCAACACTGAAGCTTTCTTT. The chain recombines TRBV6-5 with TRBJ1-1, with D perhaps TRBD1 (6 bases). CDR1 and CDR2 (germline): MNHEY, SVGAGI. This CDR3 has 15 residues. Trimming shortened V by 0 bases and J by 2 bases, and 10 bases separated the two germline ends.

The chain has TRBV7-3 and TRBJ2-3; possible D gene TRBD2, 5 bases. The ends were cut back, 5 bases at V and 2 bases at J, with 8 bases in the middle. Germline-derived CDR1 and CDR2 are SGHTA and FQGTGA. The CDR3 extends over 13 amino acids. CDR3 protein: CASSRLTTDTQYF. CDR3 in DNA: TGTGCCAGCAGCCGACTAACCACAGATACGCAGTATTTT.

The CDR3 region is CASSYSFQNTEAFF. The DNA for the CDR3 is TGTGCCAGCAGTTACTCGTTTCAGAACACTGAAGCTTTCTTT. This chain links TRBV6-5 with TRBJ1-1; D remains unclear. Germline-derived CDR1 and CDR2 are MNHEY and SVGAGI. The CDR3 is 14 residues long. Deletions cut 0 bases from V and 1 base from J, with 6 bases between.

CDR3 protein: CASSQGEGSGFEKLFF. CDR3 coding DNA: TGTGCCAGCAGCCAAGGAGAAGGCAGTGGGTTTGAAAAACTGTTTTTT. The V and J genes are TRBV4-2 and TRBJ1-4, with D hard to call. Deletions cut 1 base from V and 7 bases from J, with 16 bases between. CDR1 LGHNA and CDR2 YNFKEQ come from the germline V gene. The CDR3 consists of 16 residues.

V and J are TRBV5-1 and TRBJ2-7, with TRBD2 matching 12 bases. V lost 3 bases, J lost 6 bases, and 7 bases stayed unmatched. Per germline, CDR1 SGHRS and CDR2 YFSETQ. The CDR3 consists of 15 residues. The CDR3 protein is CASSSNAGLAGEQYF. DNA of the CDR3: TGCGCCAGCAGCTCGAACGCGGGACTAGCGGGCGAGCAGTACTTC.

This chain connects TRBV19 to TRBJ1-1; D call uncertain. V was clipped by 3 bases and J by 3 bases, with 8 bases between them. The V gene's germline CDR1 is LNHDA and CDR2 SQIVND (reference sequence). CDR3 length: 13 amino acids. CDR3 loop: CASSMFRDTEAFF. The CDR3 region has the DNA TGTGCCAGTAGTATGTTCCGGGACACTGAAGCTTTCTTT.

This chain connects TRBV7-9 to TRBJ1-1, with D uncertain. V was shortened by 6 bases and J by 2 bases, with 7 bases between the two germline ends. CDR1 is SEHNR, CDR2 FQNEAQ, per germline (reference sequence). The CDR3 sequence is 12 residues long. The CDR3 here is CASRLINTEAFF. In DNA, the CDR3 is TGTGCCAGCAGACTAATTAACACTGAAGCTTTCTTT.

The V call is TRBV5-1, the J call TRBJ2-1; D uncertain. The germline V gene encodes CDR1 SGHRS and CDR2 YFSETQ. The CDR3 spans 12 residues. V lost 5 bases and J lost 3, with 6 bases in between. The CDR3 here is CASRTDYNEQFF. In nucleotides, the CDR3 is TGCGCCAGCAGAACGGACTACAATGAGCAGTTCTTC. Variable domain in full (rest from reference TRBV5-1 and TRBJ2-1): KAGVTQTPRYLIKTRGQQVTLSCSPISGHRSVSWYQQTPGQGLQFLFEYFSETQRNKGNFPGRFSGRQFSNSRSEMNVSTLELGDSALYLCASRTDYNEQFFGPGTRLTVL.

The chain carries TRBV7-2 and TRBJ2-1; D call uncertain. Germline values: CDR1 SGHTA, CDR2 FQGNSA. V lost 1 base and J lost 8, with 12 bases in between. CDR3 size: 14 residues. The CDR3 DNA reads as TGTGCCAGCAGCTTAGAAGGGTTCGGCGATGAGCAGTTCTTC. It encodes CASSLEGFGDEQFF.

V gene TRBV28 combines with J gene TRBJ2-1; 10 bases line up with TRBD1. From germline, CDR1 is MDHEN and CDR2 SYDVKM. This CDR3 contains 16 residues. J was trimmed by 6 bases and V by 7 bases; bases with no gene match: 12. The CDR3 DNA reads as TGTGCCAGCACCTACGGGGCCGGGACAGGGGCCAATGAGCAGTTCTTC. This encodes CASTYGAGTGANEQFF.

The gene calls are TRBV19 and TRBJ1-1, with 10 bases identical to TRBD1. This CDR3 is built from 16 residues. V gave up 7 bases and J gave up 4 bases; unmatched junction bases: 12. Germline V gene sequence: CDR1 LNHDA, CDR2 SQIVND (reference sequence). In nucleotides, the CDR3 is TGTGCCAGTACCTCGACAGGGGGCGCGTTAGGCACTGAAGCTTTCTTT. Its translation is CASTSTGGALGTEAFF.

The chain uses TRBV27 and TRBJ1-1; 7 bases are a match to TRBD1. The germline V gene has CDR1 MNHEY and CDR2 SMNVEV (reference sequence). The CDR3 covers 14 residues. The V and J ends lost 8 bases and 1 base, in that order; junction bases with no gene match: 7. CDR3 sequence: CASRSGGTNTEAFF. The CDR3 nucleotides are TGTGCCAGCCGGTCAGGGGGGACGAACACTGAAGCTTTCTTT.

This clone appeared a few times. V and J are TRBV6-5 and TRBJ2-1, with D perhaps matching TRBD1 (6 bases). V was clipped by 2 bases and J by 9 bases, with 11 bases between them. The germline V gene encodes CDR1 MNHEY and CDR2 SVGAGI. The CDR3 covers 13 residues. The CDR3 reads CASSYTTGFEQFF. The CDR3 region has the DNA TGTGCCAGCAGTTACACCACAGGGTTTGAGCAGTTCTTC.

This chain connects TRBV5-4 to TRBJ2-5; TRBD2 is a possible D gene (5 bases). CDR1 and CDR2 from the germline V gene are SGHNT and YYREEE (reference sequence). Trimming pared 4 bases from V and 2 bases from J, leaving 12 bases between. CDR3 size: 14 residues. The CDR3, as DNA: TGTGCCAGCAGCCTAGCTAGTCGACAAGAGACCCAGTACTTC. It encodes CASSLASRQETQYF.

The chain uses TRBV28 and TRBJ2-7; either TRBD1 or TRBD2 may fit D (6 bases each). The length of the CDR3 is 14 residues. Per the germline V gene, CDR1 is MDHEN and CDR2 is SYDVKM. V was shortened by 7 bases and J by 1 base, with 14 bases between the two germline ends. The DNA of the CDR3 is TGTGCCAGCACCCGCGGAGGGGGTTCCTACGAGCAGTACTTC. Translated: CASTRGGGSYEQYF.

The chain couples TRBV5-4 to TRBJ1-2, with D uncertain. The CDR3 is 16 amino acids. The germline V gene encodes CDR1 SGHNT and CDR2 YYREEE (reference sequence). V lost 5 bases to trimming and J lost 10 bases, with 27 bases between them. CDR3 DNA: TGTGCCAGCAGTACACTCACGAGGGAGATCGCCTCTGCCTACACCTTC. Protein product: CASSTLTREIASAYTF. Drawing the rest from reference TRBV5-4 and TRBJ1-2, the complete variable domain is ETGVTQSPTHLIKTRGQQVTLRCSSQSGHNTVSWYQQALGQGPQFIFQYYREEENGRGNFPPRFSGLQFPNYSSELNVNALELDDSALYLCASSTLTREIASAYTFGSGTRLTVV.

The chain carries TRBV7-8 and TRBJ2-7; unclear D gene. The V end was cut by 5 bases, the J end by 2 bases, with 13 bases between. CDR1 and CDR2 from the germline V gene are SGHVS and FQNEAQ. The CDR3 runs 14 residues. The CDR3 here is CASSPSRVTYEQYF. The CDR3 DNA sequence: TGTGCCAGCAGCCCCAGTCGGGTTACCTACGAGCAGTACTTC.

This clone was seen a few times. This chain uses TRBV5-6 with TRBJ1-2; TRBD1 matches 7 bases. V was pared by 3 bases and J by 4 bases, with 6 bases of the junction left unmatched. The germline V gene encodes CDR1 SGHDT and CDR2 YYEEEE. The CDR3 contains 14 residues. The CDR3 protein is CASSSDRAFYGYTF. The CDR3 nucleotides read TGTGCCAGCAGCTCTGACAGGGCTTTCTATGGCTACACCTTC.

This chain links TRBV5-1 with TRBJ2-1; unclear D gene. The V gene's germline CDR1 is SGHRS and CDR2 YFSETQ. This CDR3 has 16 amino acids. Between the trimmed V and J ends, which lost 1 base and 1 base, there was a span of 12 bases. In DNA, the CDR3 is TGCGCCAGCAGCTTGAGCAAGGGTAGTTCCTACAATGAGCAGTTCTTC. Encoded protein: CASSLSKGSSYNEQFF.